The 13 T cell receptor beta chains in this list originate from one sample, sequenced in a study of neoadjuvant nivolumab and ipilimumab in lung cancer. Some clones are missing from TCRdb's copy, which holds only in-frame ones; the method was immunoSEQ multiplex PCR. The sample has more than 15,000 clones, around 79% seen once. The sequencing used tumor tissue, collected after neoadjuvant nivolumab, alone or with ipilimumab, at or shortly before surgery. These receptors were taken from an adult with non-small cell lung cancer.

The rearrangement links TRBV11-2 to TRBJ2-7, with D possibly matching TRBD1 (6 bases). V lost 6 bases, J lost 3 bases, and 12 bases lay in between. Germline V lookup: CDR1 SGHAT, CDR2 FQNNGV. This CDR3 region has 13 residues. The CDR3 bases are TGTGCCAGCAGAGGAGCAGGGGACTACGAGCAGTACTTC. Encoded protein: CASRGAGDYEQYF.

This clone has a handful of counts. The V gene is TRBV6-5, the J gene TRBJ2-5; TRBD1 matches 11 bases. J lost 6 bases, V lost 7 bases, and 10 bases had no gene match. The germline V gene encodes CDR1 MNHEY and CDR2 SVGAGI. The CDR3 contains 15 residues. CDR3 DNA: TGTGCCAGCAATCCAACGGACAGGGGGCAACAGACCCAGTACTTC. Its protein product is CASNPTDRGQQTQYF.

By share, this clone counts as medium-sized. The chain combines TRBV28 with TRBJ1-5; weak D call: TRBD1 (6 bases). V was trimmed by 6 bases and J by 10 bases, leaving 22 bases between them. Germline CDR1 reads MDHEN; CDR2 reads SYDVKM. The CDR3 contains 15 residues. In DNA, the CDR3 is TGTGCCAGCAGCTATGATGACAGGTCTTATGAACCCCAGCATTTT. Translation gives CASSYDDRSYEPQHF.

This chain joins TRBV11-2 and TRBJ1-6, with D hard to call. This CDR3 has 16 amino acids. The V end lost 0 bases, the J end lost 5 bases, and 11 bases lay between the germline ends. Per germline, CDR1 SGHAT and CDR2 FQNNGV. Written as DNA, the CDR3 is TGTGCCAGCAGCTTAGATCAGCCGGCGGATAATTCACCCCTCCACTTT. This translates into CASSLDQPADNSPLHF.

This chain joins TRBV5-1 and TRBJ1-6, with no clear D. This CDR3 has 13 residues. Trimming shortened V by 5 bases and J by 7 bases, and 10 bases separated the two germline ends. CDR1 and CDR2 (germline): SGHRS, YFSETQ. The CDR3, as DNA: TGCGCCAGCAGGCAGGATTACAATTCACCCCTCCACTTT. Translated, it gives CASRQDYNSPLHF.

This clone was found a few times. The V gene is TRBV5-1, the J gene TRBJ2-1; D possibly corresponds to TRBD1 (7 bases). Germline CDR1 reads SGHRS; CDR2 reads YFSETQ. CDR3 length equals 15 residues. Trimming took 4 bases from V and 6 from J, leaving 17 bases between them. The CDR3: CASSPGPGGSNEQFF. For the CDR3, the DNA is TGCGCCAGCAGCCCCGGGCCAGGGGGGAGCAATGAGCAGTTCTTC.

This clone was seen once. The chain carries TRBV5-4 and TRBJ1-2, with 8 bases identical to TRBD1. Germline CDR1 is SGHNT and CDR2 is YYREEE (reference sequence). The V and J ends lost 4 bases and 6 bases, in that order; junction bases with no gene match: 11. There are 15 residues in the CDR3. The CDR3 coding sequence is TGTGCCAGCAGCCCCGATCCGACAGGGGCCAATGGCTACACCTTC. Its translation: CASSPDPTGANGYTF.

This clone was seen a few times. The CDR3 DNA reads as TGTCGCTCGGGGGGGCCGGATGGCTACACCTTC. Translation: CRSGGPDGYTF. J is TRBJ1-2 and V is TRBV28; maybe TRBD1 (6 bases). The CDR3 runs 11 residues. Per the germline V gene, CDR1 is MDHEN and CDR2 is SYDVKM.

The chain carries TRBV5-5 and TRBJ2-5, with 8 bases lining up with TRBD2. The CDR3 covers 14 residues. The ends lost 2 bases at V and 5 bases at J; junction bases unmatched: 5. Germline lookup yields CDR1 SGHKS and CDR2 YYEKEE (reference sequence). Here the CDR3 reads CASSFGGGRETQYF. Here the CDR3 DNA reads TGTGCCAGCAGCTTCGGCGGGGGGAGGGAGACCCAGTACTTC. Full variable domain (outside the CDR3, taken from reference TRBV5-5 and TRBJ2-5): DAGVTQSPTHLIKTRGQQVTLRCSPISGHKSVSWYQQVLGQGPQFIFQYYEKEERGRGNFPDRFSARQFPNYSSELNVNALLLGDSALYLCASSFGGGRETQYFGPGTRLLVL.

The V gene is TRBV5-4, the J gene TRBJ2-1; unclear D gene. This CDR3 is 13 amino acids long. The germline V gene has CDR1 SGHNT and CDR2 YYREEE (reference sequence). V was clipped by 0 bases and J by 9 bases, with 10 bases between them. CDR3 bases: TGTGCCAGCAGCTTGGAAATTAGGGTTGAGCAGTTCTTC. Encoded protein: CASSLEIRVEQFF.

The chain carries TRBV18 and TRBJ2-3, with D perhaps TRBD1 or TRBD2 (5 bases each). Trimming removed 0 bases at V and 5 bases at J, with 6 bases between. The CDR3 runs to 13 residues. CDR1 is KGHSH and CDR2 is LQKENI in the germline V gene. The CDR3 sequence is CASSPPGVDTQYF. The CDR3 DNA follows: TGTGCCAGCTCACCACCGGGGGTAGATACGCAGTATTTT.

CDR3 nucleotide sequence: TGTGCCAGCAGCCGTCTAGCGGGGGCTGATACGCAGTATTTT. It codes for CASSRLAGADTQYF. The V and J genes are TRBV6-4 and TRBJ2-3, with 10 bases identical to TRBD2. The CDR3 contains 14 residues. After removal of 6 bases from V and 6 bases from J, the junction contained 6 bases not matched to a gene. Germline V gene lookup returns CDR1 MRHNA and CDR2 SNTAGT.

This chain connects TRBV7-2 to TRBJ2-3; D is unresolved. The germline V gene has CDR1 SGHTA and CDR2 FQGNSA. V shed 5 bases and J shed 4 bases, with 13 bases lying between them. The CDR3 spans 14 residues. CDR3 bases: TGTGCCAGCAGCATCGGCCCTGGGGCAGATACGCAGTATTTT. It translates to CASSIGPGADTQYF.